The clone carrying this T cell receptor (beta chain) was observed many times. It was the library that attached unique molecular identifiers to individual cDNA molecules. Authors' analysis steps: 96,000 or so TCRs per sample was the median, with a range of about 20,000 to 700,000. TCRdb reprocessed the RACE reads with MiXCR, giving one entry per CDR3 protein. V and J calls and clone size were set by TCRdb, not the authors. The sample has approximately 340,000 distinct CDR3 sequences, 5.5% to 8% seen once; the top ten hold more than 7%. The data stem from a study of human T cells and chemical hapten exposure. Study background: The patients, most of them female, presented with alopecia areata, totalis or universalis.

V gave up 2 bases and J gave up 8 bases; unmatched junction bases: 21. The CDR3 is 20 amino acids. Germline V gene lookup returns CDR1 MNHEY and CDR2 SVGAGI. The sample's time point: patch test 1, 2 weeks after DPC sensitization. Treatment in this sample: therapeutic diphenylcyclopropenone sensitization with weekly scalp DPC. Patches went on only after blood had been drawn each time. The source of this sequence is a woman aged 18 to 35 with alopecia areata. Some clones in this sample may be carry-over from other donors' samples. The chain recombines TRBV6-5 with TRBJ2-1; 10 nucleotides line up with TRBD2. This specimen was whole blood, taken in connection with sensitization to the hapten diphenylcyclopropenone (DPC). The chain's CDR3 is CASSYRQAKQRGGRVDEQFF. CDR3 sequence (DNA): TGTGCCAGCAGTTACCGTCAAGCGAAGCAGCGGGGGGGCAGGGTGGATGAGCAGTTCTTC.